The clone carrying this T cell receptor (beta chain) was observed a handful of times. Its specificity is not known. This specimen belongs to a study of T-cell reconstitution after alpha-beta-depleted transplantation in children. The study, taken as a whole, reports: The study reportedly traced alpha-beta T cells about two months after transplant to several hundred expanded graft clones. Diversity and T-cell counts at one year after transplant derived mostly from new T cells. Surviving thymic progenitors and recipient T cells were the source of high TCRbeta diversity at day 60 in some patients.

V dropped 3 bases and J dropped 5 bases, with 12 bases sitting between them. Germline V gene sequence: CDR1 SGHVS, CDR2 FQNEAQ. The length of the CDR3 is 14 residues. Library preparation (for TCRbeta) was performed with unique molecular identifiers. Via MiXCR, TCRdb re-called the PCR reads, giving one row per CDR3 protein. The sample has approximately 350,000 distinct CDR3 sequences; around 16% are singletons. The rearrangement uses TRBV7-8 and TRBJ2-3; D ambiguous. The source material was PBMCs, mostly from graft donor cells, sampled 360 days after TCRalphabeta/CD19-depleted stem cell transplant. This receptor was taken from a male patient between 2 and 10 years old who had a stem cell transplant for acute lymphoblastic leukemia, so the T cells may come from the graft donor. The CDR3 sequence: CASSLWDFGDTQYF. In nucleotides, the CDR3 is TGTGCCAGCAGCTTGTGGGATTTTGGAGATACGCAGTATTTT.